The 25 T cell receptor beta chains in this list originate from one sample, sequenced in a study of Graves' ophthalmopathy and Graves' hyperthyroidism. Investigators amplified TCR beta CDR3 regions from RNA transcripts. HTBI-primed first-round RT-PCR preceded second-round multiplex PCR. Each CDR3 protein gets one entry after TCRdb re-called the multiplex PCR reads with MiXCR. The table has approximately 460,000 distinct CDR3 sequences, roughly an eighth seen once. Sequencing input: blood. The receptors shown here come from a woman in her twenties or thirties with Graves' ophthalmopathy.

This clonotype was recorded many times. V gene TRBV28 combines with J gene TRBJ1-2; tentatively, D is TRBD1 (5 bases). CDR3 length: 15 residues. The V gene's germline CDR1 is MDHEN and CDR2 SYDVKM. Trimming removed 6 bases at V and 4 bases at J, with 18 bases between. This chain's CDR3 is CASRTPLGVGYGYTF. The CDR3 coding sequence is TGTGCCAGCAGGACACCCCTGGGGGTCGGCTATGGCTACACCTTC.

This clonotype has ten or more counts. V and J are TRBV20-1 and TRBJ2-5; the D gene could be TRBD1 or TRBD2 (5 bases each). With 3 bases removed from V and 4 bases from J, the gap between germline ends came to 21 bases. This CDR3 has 16 residues. Germline CDR1 reads DFQATT; CDR2 reads SNEGSKA (reference sequence). The CDR3 here is CSARGWVGGVRETQYF. The DNA for the CDR3 is TGCAGTGCTAGGGGCTGGGTTGGGGGTGTAAGAGAGACCCAGTACTTC.

This clonotype was detected many times. V usage is TRBV19 and J usage is TRBJ1-2; D may be TRBD1 (5 bases). CDR3 length: 18 amino acids. The ends were cut back, 4 bases at V and 7 bases at J, with 28 bases in the middle. The germline gives CDR1 LNHDA, CDR2 SQIVND (reference sequence). DNA for the CDR3: TGTGCCAGTAGTACGAAACGGGACGGCCAGAAGGGGTTTCTTGGCTACACCTTC. Protein product: CASSTKRDGQKGFLGYTF.

This clonotype was counted ten times or more. The chain's CDR3 is CASSDWLGQGSSGELFF. CDR3 DNA: TGTGCCAGCAGTGACTGGCTGGGACAGGGATCCTCCGGGGAGCTGTTTTTT. The chain combines TRBV6-4 with TRBJ2-2; 9 nucleotides line up with TRBD1. Germline CDR1 reads MRHNA; CDR2 reads SNTAGT. The CDR3 totals 17 residues. The trim removed 1 base at V and 6 bases at J, leaving 9 bases unmatched.

The chain has TRBV12-3 or TRBV12-4 and TRBJ1-1; D unresolved. Trimming left V 0 bases short and J 4 bases short, with 9 bases between. This CDR3 contains 14 residues. CDR3 loop: CASSLADPGTEAFF. CDR3 DNA sequence: TGTGCCAGCAGTTTAGCAGACCCTGGCACTGAAGCTTTCTTT.

This clonotype has at least ten counts. This chain connects TRBV6-1 to TRBJ2-7, with 9 bases aligning to TRBD1. The CDR3 loop spans 16 amino acids. In germline, CDR1 is MNHNS, CDR2 SASEGT. V shed 4 bases and J 2 bases; nucleotides not matched to a gene: 9. CDR3 sequence: CASSASGQGGTYEQYF. The CDR3 DNA follows: TGTGCCAGCAGTGCCTCGGGACAGGGAGGGACCTACGAGCAGTACTTC.

The CDR3 loop reads CASSLRQGVANTEAFF. CDR3 DNA: TGTGCCAGCAGCTTAAGACAGGGGGTGGCGAACACTGAAGCTTTCTTT. The chain links TRBV11-2 to TRBJ1-1; 9 nucleotides agree with TRBD1. Germline assignment: CDR1 SGHAT and CDR2 FQNNGV. This CDR3 spans 16 amino acids. V lost 2 bases and J lost 1; bases outside the gene matches: 5. Filled out from reference TRBV11-2 and TRBJ1-1, the complete variable domain reads EAGVAQSPRYKIIEKRQSVAFWCNPISGHATLYWYQQILGQGPKLLIQFQNNGVVDDSQLPKDRFSAERLKGVDSTLKIQPAKLEDSAVYLCASSLRQGVANTEAFFGQGTRLTVV.

The table lists this clonotype with many counts. The junction differs from germline at one of its ends, possibly a read error. The V and J genes are TRBV6-5 and TRBJ1-2, with 7 bases matching TRBD1. The CDR3 spans 13 residues. CDR1 and CDR2 from the germline V gene are MNHEY and SVGAGI. The CDR3 sequence is CASGYSGTVGYTF. CDR3 in DNA: TGTGCCAGCGGTTACTCGGGGACAGTTGGCTACACCTTC.

This clonotype showed up many times. V usage is TRBV2 and J usage is TRBJ2-7; D is unresolved. Germline V gene data show CDR1 as SNHLY and CDR2 as FYNNEI. The CDR3 extends over 15 amino acids. Trimming cost V 2 bases and J 0 bases, with 11 bases left between them. The CDR3 DNA follows: TGTGCCAGCAGTGAACAGCGCTTCAGCTCCTACGAGCAGTACTTC. This encodes CASSEQRFSSYEQYF.

The chain carries TRBV6-5 and TRBJ2-4; D remains unclear. The germline V gene encodes CDR1 MNHEY and CDR2 SVGAGI. Trimming pared 6 bases from V and 3 bases from J, leaving 9 bases between. This CDR3 contains 13 residues. In DNA form, the CDR3 reads TGTGCCAGCAGACTATCGGGCAAAAACATTCAGTACTTC. Its protein product is CASRLSGKNIQYF.

This clonotype has a count of ten or more. The chain has TRBV11-2 and TRBJ1-2, with D tentatively TRBD1 (5 bases). In germline, CDR1 is SGHAT, CDR2 FQNNGV. Trimming pared 1 base from V and 2 bases from J, leaving 14 bases between. The length of the CDR3 is 16 residues. The CDR3 nucleotides are TGTGCCAGCAGCTTAGTCGGCGGCAGGGCAAACTATGGCTACACCTTC. The encoded protein is CASSLVGGRANYGYTF.

This clonotype has at least ten counts. The chain recombines TRBV20-1 with TRBJ1-1; 9 positions agree with TRBD1. From germline, CDR1 is DFQATT and CDR2 SNEGSKA (reference sequence). The CDR3 is 17 amino acids. Trimming took 5 bases from V and 4 from J; bases not matched to a gene: 17. CDR3 DNA: TGCAGTGCTTCATTTCCCGGGACAGGGCGCGTTGGCACTGAAGCTTTCTTT. It specifies CSASFPGTGRVGTEAFF.

The table lists this clonotype with many counts. This chain uses TRBV2 with TRBJ1-5; perhaps TRBD1 as D (6 bases). This CDR3 has 16 amino acids. The V gene lost 3 bases and the J gene lost 7 bases, with 19 bases spanning the gap. Germline CDR1 SNHLY, CDR2 FYNNEI. The CDR3 region is CASSDGGASLGQPQHF. The DNA for the CDR3 is TGTGCCAGCAGTGATGGGGGCGCCTCTCTGGGGCAGCCCCAGCATTTT.

The V and J genes are TRBV19 and TRBJ1-5, with a possible D match to TRBD1 (5 bases). The germline V gene has CDR1 LNHDA and CDR2 SQIVND (reference sequence). CDR3 size: 19 residues. With 6 bases removed from V and 0 bases from J, the gap between germline ends came to 24 bases. CDR3 DNA: TGTGCCAGTAGCACCCCCGACGGGGGTGGGGTTTTTAGCAATCAGCCCCAGCATTTT. Its protein is CASSTPDGGGVFSNQPQHF.

This clonotype occurred many times. The rearrangement links TRBV20-1 to TRBJ1-2; tentative D call: TRBD1 (5 bases). CDR1 and CDR2 from the germline V gene are DFQATT and SNEGSKA (reference sequence). The CDR3 covers 14 residues. Trimming took off 3 bases at V and 5 bases at J, with 16 bases between the two ends. The CDR3 region is CSARRQGVKYGYTF. CDR3 DNA: TGCAGTGCTAGGCGTCAGGGAGTTAAGTATGGCTACACCTTC.

This clonotype was recorded at least ten times. V usage is TRBV20-1 and J usage is TRBJ2-6, with TRBD1 matching over 7 bases. CDR3 length equals 14 residues. Trimming at V came to 4 bases and at J to 2 bases, leaving 2 bases not matched to a gene. From germline, CDR1 is DFQATT and CDR2 SNEGSKA (reference sequence). DNA for the CDR3: TGCAGTGCTAAGACAGGGACTGGGGCCAACGTCCTGACTTTC. This encodes CSAKTGTGANVLTF.

The chain employs TRBV3-1 and TRBJ2-4; the D is unclear. The V end lost 2 bases, the J end lost 10 bases, and 15 bases lay between the germline ends. Germline V gene lookup returns CDR1 LGHDT and CDR2 YNNKEL (reference sequence). The CDR3 consists of 14 residues. The CDR3 sequence: CASSQTYTLGIQYF. The CDR3 DNA reads as TGTGCCAGCAGCCAAACCTACACGCTAGGGATTCAGTACTTC.

This clonotype has a count of ten or more. The rearrangement joins TRBV2 to TRBJ2-6; D is ambiguous. The CDR3 spans 15 residues. Germline CDR1 SNHLY, CDR2 FYNNEI. With 8 bases removed from V and 0 bases from J, the gap between germline ends came to 11 bases. The CDR3 nucleotides are TGTGCCAGCGGAAGGGCTTCCTCTGGGGCCAACGTCCTGACTTTC. Amino acid sequence: CASGRASSGANVLTF.

This chain links TRBV19 with TRBJ2-4; D is uncertain. Germline assignment: CDR1 LNHDA and CDR2 SQIVND (reference sequence). The CDR3 is 16 residues long. Trimming removed 0 bases at V and 3 bases at J, with 12 bases between. CDR3 in DNA: TGTGCCAGTAGTATAGAATCCCGCTGGGGCAAAAACATTCAGTACTTC. It is translated as CASSIESRWGKNIQYF.

The sample holds many counts of this clonotype. This sequence joins TRBV2 and TRBJ1-1, with TRBD1 identical over 7 bases. The CDR3 totals 11 residues. CDR1 is SNHLY and CDR2 is FYNNEI in the germline V gene. The junction had 2 bases not matched to a gene; V was cut back by 3 bases and J by 10 bases. This chain's CDR3 is CASSEGQTAFF. CDR3 DNA: TGTGCCAGCAGTGAGGGACAGACAGCTTTCTTT.

The chain has TRBV28 and TRBJ2-5, with D perhaps matching TRBD1 or TRBD2 (5 bases each). Germline CDR1 and CDR2: MDHEN and SYDVKM. V dropped 7 bases and J dropped 1 base, with 13 bases sitting between them. The CDR3 totals 14 residues. The DNA for the CDR3 is TGTGCCAGCATAGGGGCAGGGAGCCAAGAGACCCAGTACTTC. It codes for CASIGAGSQETQYF. Full variable domain (remainder filled in from reference TRBV28 and TRBJ2-5): DVKVTQSSRYLVKRTGEKVFLECVQDMDHENMFWYRQDPGLGLRLIYFSYDVKMKEKGDIPEGYSVSREKKERFSLILESASTNQTSMYLCASIGAGSQETQYFGPGTRLLVL.

The chain is built from TRBV28 and TRBJ1-5; D unresolved. V lost 5 bases and J lost 3, with 8 bases in between. This CDR3 comprises 13 residues. Germline V gene lookup returns CDR1 MDHEN and CDR2 SYDVKM. The CDR3 DNA reads TGTGCCAGCAGTCTAACCTTCAATCAGCCCCAGCATTTT. Protein product: CASSLTFNQPQHF.

In its sample, this clonotype was seen many times. V is TRBV18 and J is TRBJ2-7; D unresolved. This CDR3 has 15 residues. Trimming pared 4 bases from V and 4 bases from J, leaving 17 bases between. CDR1 KGHSH and CDR2 LQKENI come from the germline V gene. The CDR3 spells CASSLLIGQLYEQYF. DNA for the CDR3: TGTGCCAGCTCACTATTGATAGGGCAACTTTACGAGCAGTACTTC.

The rearrangement links TRBV7-8 to TRBJ1-5; D possibly corresponds to TRBD1 (6 bases). Germline V CDR1 and CDR2: SGHVS, FQNEAQ. V gave up 6 bases and J gave up 4 bases, with 19 bases separating them. This CDR3 has 16 amino acids. Here the CDR3 DNA reads TGTGCCAGCAGGCGTTTCGGGGGGGGGCCTAATCAGCCCCAGCATTTT. It yields the protein CASRRFGGGPNQPQHF.

This clonotype was seen a handful of times. Possible read error: a much larger clone is one base away. The chain couples TRBV28 to TRBJ2-7; unclear D gene. The germline CDR1 and CDR2 sequences are MDHEN and SYDVKM. The CDR3 is made up of 14 amino acids. V lost 1 base and J lost 2, with 9 bases in between. The CDR3: CASSLSHGAYEQYF. CDR3 sequence (DNA): TGTGCCAGCAGTTTATCCCATGGAGCCTACGAGCAGTACTTC.